This TCR beta chain was obtained from a study of cytotoxic CD8 clonotypes in ibrutinib-treated CLL. Study context: The patients, about ten relapsed/refractory and approximately 15 treatment-naive, included 17 who were IGHV unmutated.

Target depth was 1 in 200,000 to 1 in 1 million T cells, about 10x per clonotype. The data were produced by immunoSEQ multiplex PCR, yet TCRdb's version contains in-frame clones alone and is incomplete. This sample has some 200,000 clones, with 70% found just once. Comment on this clone: The antigen is unknown.

This CDR3 region has 15 residues. CDR1 SGHAT and CDR2 FQNNGV come from the germline V gene. The V gene end was trimmed by 5 bases and the J gene end by 7 bases; junction bases not matched to a gene: 9. Notes on the study in general: Sampling of sustained-remission and progressing patients occurred at differing times.

The chain joins TRBV11-2 to TRBJ1-2, with 11 nucleotides matching TRBD1. The material was PBMCs, obtained after 12 months of ibrutinib treatment. The sequence derives from a human donor with chronic lymphocytic leukemia. CDR3 DNA sequence: TGTGCCAGCAGCCCGCCCGGACAGGGGGCTCGTGGCTACACCTTC. The encoded protein is CASSPPGQGARGYTF.